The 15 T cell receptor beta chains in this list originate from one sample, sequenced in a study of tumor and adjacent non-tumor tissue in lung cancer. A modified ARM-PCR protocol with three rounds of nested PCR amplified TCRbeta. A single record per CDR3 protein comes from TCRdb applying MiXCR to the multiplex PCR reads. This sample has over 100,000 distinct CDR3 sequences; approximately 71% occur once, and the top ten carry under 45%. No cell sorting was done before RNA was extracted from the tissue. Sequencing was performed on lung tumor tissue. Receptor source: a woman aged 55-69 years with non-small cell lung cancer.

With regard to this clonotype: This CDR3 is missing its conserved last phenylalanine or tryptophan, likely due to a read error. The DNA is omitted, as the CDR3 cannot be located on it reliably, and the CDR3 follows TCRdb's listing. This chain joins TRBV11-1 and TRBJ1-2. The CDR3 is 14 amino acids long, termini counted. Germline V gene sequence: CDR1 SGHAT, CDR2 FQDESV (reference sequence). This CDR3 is CASSSQGPLYGYAY.

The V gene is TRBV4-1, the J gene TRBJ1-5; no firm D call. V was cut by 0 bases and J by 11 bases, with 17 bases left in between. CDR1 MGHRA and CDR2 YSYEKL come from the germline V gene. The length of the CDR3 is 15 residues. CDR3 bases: TGCGCCAGCAGCCAAGAGTCTGGGTTAAATCATTCCCAGCATTTT. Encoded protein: CASSQESGLNHSQHF.

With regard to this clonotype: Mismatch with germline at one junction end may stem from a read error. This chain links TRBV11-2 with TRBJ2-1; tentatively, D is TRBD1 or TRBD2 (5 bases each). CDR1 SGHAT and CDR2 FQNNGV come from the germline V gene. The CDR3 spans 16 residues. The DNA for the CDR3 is TGTGCCAGCAGACCTCCTCGAGGGGCGGCCTACAACGAGCAGTTCTTC. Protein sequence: CASRPPRGAAYNEQFF.

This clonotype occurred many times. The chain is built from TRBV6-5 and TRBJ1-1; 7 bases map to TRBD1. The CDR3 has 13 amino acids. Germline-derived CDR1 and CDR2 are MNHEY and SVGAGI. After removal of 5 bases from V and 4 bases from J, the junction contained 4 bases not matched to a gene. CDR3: CASSLDRATEAFF. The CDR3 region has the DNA TGTGCCAGCAGTCTCGACAGGGCCACTGAAGCTTTCTTT.

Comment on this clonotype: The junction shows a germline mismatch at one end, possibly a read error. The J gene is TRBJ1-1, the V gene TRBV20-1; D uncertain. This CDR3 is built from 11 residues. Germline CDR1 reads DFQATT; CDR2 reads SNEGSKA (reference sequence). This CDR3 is CSAGSYTEASF. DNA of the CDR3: TGCAGTGCCGGTTCGTACACTGAAGCTTCCTTT.

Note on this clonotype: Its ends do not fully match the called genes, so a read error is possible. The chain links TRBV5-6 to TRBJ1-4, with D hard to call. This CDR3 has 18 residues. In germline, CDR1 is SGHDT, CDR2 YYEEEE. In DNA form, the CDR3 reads TGTGCCAGCAGCTTTAGATTCGTTGATCCGGGGAATAATAAAAAACTGTTTTTT. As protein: CASSFRFVDPGNNKKLFF.

In DNA, the CDR3 is TGTGCCAGCAGCTTGGACAGGATGGGAGAGCAGTACTTC. Protein sequence: CASSLDRMGEQYF. The chain recombines TRBV11-2 with TRBJ2-7; 7 bases are a match to TRBD1. Germline V CDR1 and CDR2: SGHAT, FQNNGV. The trim removed 3 bases at V and 7 bases at J, leaving 6 bases unmatched. This CDR3 is built from 13 residues.

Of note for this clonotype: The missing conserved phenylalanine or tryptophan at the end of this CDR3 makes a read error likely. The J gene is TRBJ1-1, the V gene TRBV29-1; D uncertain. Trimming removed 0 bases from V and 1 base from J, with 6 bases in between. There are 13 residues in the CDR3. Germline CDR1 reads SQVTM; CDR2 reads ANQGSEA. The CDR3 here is CSVEDLRNTEAFV. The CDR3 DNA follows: TGCAGCGTTGAAGACCTGCGGAACACTGAAGCTTTCGTT.

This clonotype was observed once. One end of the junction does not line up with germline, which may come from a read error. CDR3: CASSFDSRDATSERLSF. The CDR3 coding sequence is TGTGCCAGTAGCTTTGACAGCCGTGATGCAACTAGTGAAAGACTGTCTTTT. This sequence joins TRBV11-3 and TRBJ1-4, with D possibly matching TRBD1 (5 bases). CDR1 is SGHNT and CDR2 is YENEEA in the germline V gene. The CDR3 covers 17 residues.

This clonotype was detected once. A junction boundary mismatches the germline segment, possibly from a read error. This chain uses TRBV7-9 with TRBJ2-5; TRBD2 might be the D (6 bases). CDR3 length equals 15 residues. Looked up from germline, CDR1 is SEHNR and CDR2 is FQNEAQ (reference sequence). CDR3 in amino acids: CASSSNLTGEETQYF. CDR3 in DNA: TGTGCCAGCAGCTCAAACCTAACGGGGGAAGAGACACAGTACTTC. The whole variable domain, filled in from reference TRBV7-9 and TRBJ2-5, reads DTGVSQNPRHKITKRGQNVTFRCDPISEHNRLYWYRQTLGQGPEFLTYFQNEAQLEKSRLLSDRFSAERPKGSFSTLEIQRTEQGDSAMYLCASSSNLTGEETQYFGPGTRLLVL.

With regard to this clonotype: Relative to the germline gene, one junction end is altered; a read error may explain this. CDR3 region: CASSWSGIGGDAQYF. The CDR3 DNA reads as TGTGCAAGCAGCTGGAGCGGGATAGGCGGGGATGCGCAGTATTTT. The V gene is TRBV5-4, the J gene TRBJ2-3; 7 nucleotides match TRBD2. The germline gives CDR1 SGHNT, CDR2 YYREEE (reference sequence). The CDR3 has 15 residues. Supplemented by reference TRBV5-4 and TRBJ2-3, the full variable domain reads ETGVTQSPTHLIKTRGQQVTLRCSSQSGHNTVSWYQQALGQGPQFIFQYYREEENGRGNFPPRFSGLQFPNYSSELNVNALELDDSALYLCASSWSGIGGDAQYFGPGTRLTVL.

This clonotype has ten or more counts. CDR3 sequence: CASSLVGGGNTGELFF. For the CDR3, the DNA is TGCGCCAGCAGCCTCGTCGGGGGAGGGAACACCGGGGAGCTGTTTTTT. The chain links TRBV4-1 to TRBJ2-2; a weak D match, TRBD2 (6 bases). The CDR3 has 16 amino acids. Germline V gene lookup returns CDR1 MGHRA and CDR2 YSYEKL. V was clipped by 4 bases and J by 1 base, with 13 bases between them.

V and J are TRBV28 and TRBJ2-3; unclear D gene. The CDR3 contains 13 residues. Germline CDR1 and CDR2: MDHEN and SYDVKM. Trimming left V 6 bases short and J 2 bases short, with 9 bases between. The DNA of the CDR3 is TGTGCCAGCAGCCGGCAGGCCACAGATACGCAGTATTTT. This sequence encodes CASSRQATDTQYF.

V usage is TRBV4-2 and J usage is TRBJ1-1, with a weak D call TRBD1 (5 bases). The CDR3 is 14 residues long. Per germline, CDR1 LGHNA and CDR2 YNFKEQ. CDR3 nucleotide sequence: TGTATCAGCAGCCAAGAGAGGGGAAACACTGAAGCTTTCTTT. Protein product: CISSQERGNTEAFF.

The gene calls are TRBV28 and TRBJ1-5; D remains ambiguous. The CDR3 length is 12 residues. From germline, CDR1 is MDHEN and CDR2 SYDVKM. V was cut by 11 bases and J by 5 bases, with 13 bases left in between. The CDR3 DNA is TGTGCCTGTAACAGTAGGGATCAGCCCCAGCATTTT. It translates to CACNSRDQPQHF.